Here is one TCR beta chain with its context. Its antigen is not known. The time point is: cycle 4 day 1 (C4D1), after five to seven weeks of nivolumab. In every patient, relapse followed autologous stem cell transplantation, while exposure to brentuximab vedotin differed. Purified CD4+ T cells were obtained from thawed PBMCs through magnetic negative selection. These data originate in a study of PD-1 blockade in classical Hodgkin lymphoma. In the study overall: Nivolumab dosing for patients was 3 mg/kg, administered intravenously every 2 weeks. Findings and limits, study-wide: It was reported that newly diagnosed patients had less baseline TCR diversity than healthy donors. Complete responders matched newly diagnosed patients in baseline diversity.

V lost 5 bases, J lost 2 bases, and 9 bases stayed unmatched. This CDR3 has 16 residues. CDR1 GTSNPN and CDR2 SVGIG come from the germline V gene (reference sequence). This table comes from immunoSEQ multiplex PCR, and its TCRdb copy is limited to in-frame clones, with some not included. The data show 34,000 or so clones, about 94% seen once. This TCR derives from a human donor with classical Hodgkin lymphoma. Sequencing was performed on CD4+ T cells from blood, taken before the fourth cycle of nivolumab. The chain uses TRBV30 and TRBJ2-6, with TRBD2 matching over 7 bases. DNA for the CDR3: TGTGCCTGGGGGCGGGAGTGGGGGACTGGGGCCAACGTCCTGACTTTC. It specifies CAWGREWGTGANVLTF.